The T cell receptor beta chain described here comes from a study of T and B cells in COVID-19 patients. Overall study: Most recovered patients had mild to moderate COVID-19 treated as outpatients. Study results and limitations: Of 2,000 to 2,500 TCR clusters found only in the recovered cohort, fewer than 40 had low generation probability. At recovery TRB diversity and richness exceeded healthy donors, after highly clonal active COVID-19 repertoires. No sequencing was yet done of CD4+, regulatory or CD8+ subsets, or of SARS-CoV-2-responsive or tetramer+ sorted cells.

This clonotype has just a few counts. Its antigen is still unknown. TRB rearrangements were amplified by multiplex PCR with BIOMED2 TRB-A/B primers. One entry per CDR3 protein results from TCRdb running MiXCR on the multiplex PCR reads. The data show 4,000 to 4,500 distinct CDR3 sequences, roughly 26% seen once. Blood genomic DNA input for TRB amplification was about 250-550 ng. Trimming took 6 bases from V and 1 from J, leaving 12 bases between them. CDR3 size: 14 residues. Germline V gene sequence: CDR1 MNHEY, CDR2 SVGAGI. Sequencing input: blood. This rearrangement joins TRBV6-5 to TRBJ1-1; no definite D call. The sequence was obtained from a human donor with active COVID-19. The CDR3 DNA follows: TGTGCCAGCAGCTCACTAACTGGGAACACTGAAGCTTTCTTT. This gives the protein CASSSLTGNTEAFF.